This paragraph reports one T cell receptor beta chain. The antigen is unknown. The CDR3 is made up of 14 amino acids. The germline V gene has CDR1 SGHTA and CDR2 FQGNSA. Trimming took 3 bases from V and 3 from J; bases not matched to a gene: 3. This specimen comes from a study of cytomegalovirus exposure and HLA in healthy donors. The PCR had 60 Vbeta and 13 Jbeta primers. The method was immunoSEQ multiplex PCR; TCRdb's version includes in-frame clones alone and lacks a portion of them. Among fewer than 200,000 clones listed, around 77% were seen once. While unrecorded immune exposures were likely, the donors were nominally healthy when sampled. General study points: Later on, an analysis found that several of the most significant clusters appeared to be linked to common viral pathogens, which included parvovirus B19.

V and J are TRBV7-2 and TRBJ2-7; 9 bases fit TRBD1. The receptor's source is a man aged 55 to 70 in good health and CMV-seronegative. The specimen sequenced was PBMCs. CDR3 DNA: TGTGCCAGCAGCTTGAGACAGGGGGGCTACGAGCAGTACTTC. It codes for CASSLRQGGYEQYF.